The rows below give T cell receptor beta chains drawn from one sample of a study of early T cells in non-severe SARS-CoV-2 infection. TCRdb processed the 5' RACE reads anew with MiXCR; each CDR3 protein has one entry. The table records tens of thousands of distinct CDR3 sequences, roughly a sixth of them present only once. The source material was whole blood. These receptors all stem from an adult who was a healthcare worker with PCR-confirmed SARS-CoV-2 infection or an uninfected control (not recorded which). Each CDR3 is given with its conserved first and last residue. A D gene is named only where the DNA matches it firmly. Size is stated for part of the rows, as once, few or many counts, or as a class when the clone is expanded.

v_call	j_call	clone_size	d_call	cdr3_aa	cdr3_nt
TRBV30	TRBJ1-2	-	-	CAWRHYLRTTNYGYTF	TGTGCCTGGAGGCATTATCTTAGGACAACAAACTATGGCTACACTTTC
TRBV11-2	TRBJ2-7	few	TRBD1	CASSLALNRGEQYF	TGTGCCAGCAGCTTAGCCCTTAACAGGGGGGAGCAGTACTTC
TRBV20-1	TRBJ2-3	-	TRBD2	CSARPTSGFLGQYF	TGCAGTGCTAGACCGACTAGCGGGTTTCTCGGGCAGTATTTT
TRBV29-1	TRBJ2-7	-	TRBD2	CSVKGTSGGVSYEQYF	TGCAGCGTTAAAGGGACTAGCGGGGGGGTCTCCTACGAGCAGTACTTC
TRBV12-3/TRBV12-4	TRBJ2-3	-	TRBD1	CASSLRTGGTDTQYF	TGTGCCAGCAGCTTACGGACAGGGGGCACAGATACGCAGTATTTT
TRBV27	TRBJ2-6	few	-	CASRPTGANVLTF	TGTGCCAGCAGACCTACCGGGGCCAACGTCCTGACTTTC
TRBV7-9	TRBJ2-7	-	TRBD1	CASSSSVRGFNEQYF	TGTGCCAGCAGCTCCTCGGTCAGGGGGTTCAACGAGCAGTACTTC
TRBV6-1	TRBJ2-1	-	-	CASRPPGGGNEQFF	TGTGCCAGCAGGCCTCCGGGCGGTGGTAATGAGCAGTTCTTC
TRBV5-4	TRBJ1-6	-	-	CASSLWDQLNSPLHF	TGTGCCAGCAGCTTATGGGACCAGCTGAATTCACCCCTCCACTTT
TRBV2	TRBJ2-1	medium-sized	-	CASSREQGNVAVLF	TGTGCCAGCAGTAGAGAGCAGGGAAACGTAGCCGTACTCTTC
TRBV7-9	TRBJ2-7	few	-	CASSSGTASYEQYF	TGTGCCAGCAGCTCCGGGACGGCCTCCTACGAGCAGTACTTC